This is a list of T cell receptor beta chains from one sample in a study of cytomegalovirus exposure and HLA in healthy donors. Clones were read by immunoSEQ multiplex PCR, and TCRdb kept only the in-frame ones, dropping some. Counted here are roughly 110,000 clones, around three quarters occurring once; the ten biggest clones make up 6.5% to 8.5%. The material sequenced was PBMCs. The receptors shown here come from a man aged 30 to 45 in good health and CMV-seronegative. CDR3s include the opening cysteine and the closing phenylalanine or tryptophan. The order of the fields is V gene, D gene, J gene, clone size, CDR3 DNA, CDR3 protein. A D gene is named only where the DNA matches it firmly. Clone size, where shown, is once, few, many, or a class for clones that have expanded.

V: TRBV27; D: TRBD1; J: TRBJ2-7; size: -; DNA: TGTGCCAGCAGCCCCGCGGGGACAGGGACCTACGAGCAGTACTTC; CDR3: CASSPAGTGTYEQYF
V: TRBV5-1; D: -; J: TRBJ2-1; size: -; DNA: TGCGCCAGCAGCTCTCTAGGGAGCTCCTACAATGAGCAGTTCTTC; CDR3: CASSSLGSSYNEQFF
V: TRBV28; D: -; J: TRBJ1-4; size: -; DNA: TGTGCCAGCAGCTCTCGGGCTAATGAAAAACTGTTTTTT; CDR3: CASSSRANEKLFF
V: TRBV16; D: -; J: TRBJ1-1; size: -; DNA: TGTGCCAGCACTCCCGCTGGGGGCCTCACTGAAGCTTTCTTT; CDR3: CASTPAGGLTEAFF
V: TRBV28; D: TRBD1; J: TRBJ2-3; size: -; DNA: TGTGCCTCGAAGGGGGCCTATAGGAGCACAGATACGCAGTATTTT; CDR3: CASKGAYRSTDTQYF
V: TRBV29-1; D: -; J: TRBJ1-1; size: -; DNA: TGCAGCGTTGAGGGGGGGTACACTGAAGCTTTCTTT; CDR3: CSVEGGYTEAFF
V: TRBV29-1; D: -; J: TRBJ2-5; size: -; DNA: TGCAGCGTCCGGTGGTACCAAGAGACCCAGTACTTC; CDR3: CSVRWYQETQYF
V: TRBV29-1; D: -; J: TRBJ2-7; size: -; DNA: TGCAGCGTTGAAGTTCCGCAGGGTAATTTGGACGAGCAGTACTTC; CDR3: CSVEVPQGNLDEQYF
V: TRBV5-4; D: -; J: TRBJ2-5; size: -; DNA: TGTGCCAGCAGCCTGCCCCGGGAGCAAGAGACCCAGTACTTC; CDR3: CASSLPREQETQYF
V: TRBV5-1; D: TRBD2; J: TRBJ2-1; size: -; DNA: TGCGCCAGCAGCCGACTAGCGGGAGGAGGGAACAATGAGCAGTTCTTC; CDR3: CASSRLAGGGNNEQFF
V: TRBV14; D: -; J: TRBJ2-2; size: -; DNA: TGTGCCAGCAGCCAAGATCCAGACACCGGGGAGCTGTTTTTT; CDR3: CASSQDPDTGELFF
V: TRBV6-6; D: -; J: TRBJ2-7; size: few; DNA: TGTGCCAGCAGTCAGGGGTGGAAAGGGGGGGCATACGAGCAGTACTTC; CDR3: CASSQGWKGGAYEQYF
V: TRBV19; D: -; J: TRBJ1-3; size: -; DNA: TGTGCCAGTAGCGTTAACTCTGGAAACACCATATATTTT; CDR3: CASSVNSGNTIYF
V: TRBV14; D: TRBD2; J: TRBJ2-1; size: -; DNA: TGTGCCAGCAGCCAAGAGGGGGGACTAGGGGGACTACTGTCAAGGGGCAATGAGCAGTTCTTC; CDR3: CASSQEGGLGGLLSRGNEQFF
V: TRBV18; D: TRBD2; J: TRBJ2-7; size: -; DNA: TGTGCCAGCTCATCGGCCCTTGGGGGGGGAGGGCAGTACTTC; CDR3: CASSSALGGGGQYF
V: TRBV28; D: TRBD1; J: TRBJ2-7; size: -; DNA: TGTGCCAGCAGTAACCCGGGACAGGACAGCTCCTACGAGCAGTACTTC; CDR3: CASSNPGQDSSYEQYF
V: TRBV5-8; D: TRBD1; J: TRBJ2-7; size: -; DNA: TGTGCCAGCAGCCGACAGGGGTCCTACGAGCAGTACTTC; CDR3: CASSRQGSYEQYF
V: TRBV5-4; D: -; J: TRBJ1-2; size: few; DNA: TGTGCCAGCAGCCTCGGGGCACAGGGTACTAACTATGGCTACACCTTC; CDR3: CASSLGAQGTNYGYTF
V: TRBV18; D: TRBD1; J: TRBJ2-1; size: few; DNA: TGTGCCAGCTCACCACCGATGGGACAGGCGGGTGAGCAGTTCTTC; CDR3: CASSPPMGQAGEQFF
V: TRBV6-1; D: -; J: TRBJ2-5; size: once; DNA: TGTGCCAGCAGTGAGGAGGGCTGGAAGACCCAGTACTTC; CDR3: CASSEEGWKTQYF
V: TRBV7-2; D: TRBD1; J: TRBJ2-6; size: -; DNA: TGTGCCAGCAGCGGCCGACAGGGCCGATCCTCTGGGGCCAACGTCCTGACTTTC; CDR3: CASSGRQGRSSGANVLTF
V: TRBV5-1; D: -; J: TRBJ1-4; size: -; DNA: TGCGCCAGCAGCGCGGCGGGCAGTCCTAATGAAAAACTGTTTTTT; CDR3: CASSAAGSPNEKLFF
V: TRBV6-6; D: TRBD1; J: TRBJ1-4; size: -; DNA: TGTGCCAGCAGCACGGGACAGCAAGCCCAAAAACTGTTTTTT; CDR3: CASSTGQQAQKLFF
V: TRBV30; D: TRBD2; J: TRBJ2-1; size: -; DNA: TGTGCCTGGAGTAGTAGCGGGGAAGGGGGTGAGCAGTTCTTC; CDR3: CAWSSSGEGGEQFF
V: TRBV27; D: TRBD1; J: TRBJ2-7; size: -; DNA: TGTGCCAGCAGTCCTTGGACAGGGCCGACCTACGAGCAGTACTTC; CDR3: CASSPWTGPTYEQYF
V: TRBV5-6; D: -; J: TRBJ2-7; size: -; DNA: TGTGCCAACAGCTTAGGCGGGAAGAGCGCCTCCTACGAGCAGTACTTC; CDR3: CANSLGGKSASYEQYF
V: TRBV30; D: -; J: TRBJ2-3; size: -; DNA: TGTGCCTGGAGTGGGTCCGAGGGAGATACGCAGTATTTT; CDR3: CAWSGSEGDTQYF
V: TRBV18; D: TRBD2; J: TRBJ2-5; size: -; DNA: TGTGCCAGCTCACCAGGTACGGGAGGACGGCAAGAGACCCAGTACTTC; CDR3: CASSPGTGGRQETQYF
V: TRBV10-1; D: TRBD1; J: TRBJ2-7; size: -; DNA: TGCGCCAGCAGCAAAGGACAGGGCTCCTACGAGCAGTACTTC; CDR3: CASSKGQGSYEQYF
V: TRBV7-6; D: -; J: TRBJ2-3; size: -; DNA: TGTGCCAGCAGCTTAGGCAGGACAGATACGCAGTATTTT; CDR3: CASSLGRTDTQYF
V: TRBV10-3; D: TRBD1; J: TRBJ1-2; size: once; DNA: TGTGCCATCAGTGCACGATCACAGGGGGTTGACTATGGCTACACCTTC; CDR3: CAISARSQGVDYGYTF
V: TRBV5-1; D: -; J: TRBJ2-5; size: -; DNA: TGCGCCAGCAGCTTGGCAACACCACAAGAGACCCAGTACTTC; CDR3: CASSLATPQETQYF
V: TRBV6-6; D: -; J: TRBJ1-6; size: -; DNA: TGTGCCAGCGCCCTCGGGAGCTCCTATAATTCACCCCTCCACTTT; CDR3: CASALGSSYNSPLHF
V: TRBV7-2; D: TRBD2; J: TRBJ2-3; size: -; DNA: TGTGCCAGCAGCTTAGCCCTTAGCGGCGGGGGTGGACCGCAGTATTTT; CDR3: CASSLALSGGGGPQYF
V: TRBV2; D: -; J: TRBJ1-2; size: once; DNA: TGTGCCAGCTCCTCGGGGGAGGGAAATTATGGCTACACCTTC; CDR3: CASSSGEGNYGYTF
V: TRBV29-1; D: TRBD1; J: TRBJ1-5; size: -; DNA: TGCAGCGTTGTCACAGGGGGCCGCAATCAGCCCCAGCATTTT; CDR3: CSVVTGGRNQPQHF
V: TRBV2; D: -; J: TRBJ1-4; size: -; DNA: TGTGCCAGCAGTGAGGCACGGCGGAATGAAAAACTGTTTTTT; CDR3: CASSEARRNEKLFF
V: TRBV28; D: TRBD1; J: TRBJ2-7; size: -; DNA: TGTGCCAGCGTCAGTCCGGGACAGGGATCCTACGAGCAGTACTTC; CDR3: CASVSPGQGSYEQYF
V: TRBV7-7; D: -; J: TRBJ1-1; size: -; DNA: TGTGCCAGCAGCGTCAGGGTGAACACTGAAGCTTTCTTT; CDR3: CASSVRVNTEAFF
V: TRBV28; D: -; J: TRBJ2-3; size: -; DNA: TGTGCCAGCAGTTCAAGGGTACGGGAGACCTCCGGCACAGATACGCAGTATTTT; CDR3: CASSSRVRETSGTDTQYF
V: TRBV5-1; D: -; J: TRBJ2-1; size: -; DNA: TGCGCCAGCAGCTCTCCCCTCAATGAGCAGTTCTTC; CDR3: CASSSPLNEQFF
V: TRBV30; D: -; J: TRBJ2-5; size: -; DNA: TGTGCCTTGGGACTCGGGGGAGAGACCCAGTACTTC; CDR3: CALGLGGETQYF
V: TRBV28; D: -; J: TRBJ1-4; size: -; DNA: TGTGCCAGCAGTTTGAGGGAAAAACTGTTTTTT; CDR3: CASSLREKLFF
V: TRBV28; D: TRBD1; J: TRBJ2-7; size: -; DNA: TGTGCCAGCAGCTTGGGGGGACAGGCCTCCTACGAGCAGTACTTC; CDR3: CASSLGGQASYEQYF
V: TRBV28; D: TRBD2; J: TRBJ2-1; size: -; DNA: TGTGCCAGCAGTTCCGGGGATGTAGCGGGAGGGCCCCAGTTCTTC; CDR3: CASSSGDVAGGPQFF
V: TRBV29-1; D: -; J: TRBJ2-1; size: -; DNA: TGCAGCGCCTTCATCTCCGGGACAACACACAATGAGCAGTTCTTC; CDR3: CSAFISGTTHNEQFF
V: TRBV7-2; D: TRBD1; J: TRBJ1-2; size: -; DNA: TGTGCCAGCAGCTTAACCACAGGGGGCTATGGCTACACCTTC; CDR3: CASSLTTGGYGYTF
V: TRBV5-1; D: TRBD1; J: TRBJ1-1; size: -; DNA: TGCGCCAGCAGCTTGGCGTTTTGGGACAGGGTTGGAGATGAAGCTTTCTTT; CDR3: CASSLAFWDRVGDEAFF
V: TRBV6-1; D: TRBD1; J: TRBJ2-5; size: -; DNA: TGTGCCAGCAGTTTCGATAACAGGGGTTGGGAGACCCAGTACTTC; CDR3: CASSFDNRGWETQYF
V: TRBV19; D: -; J: TRBJ1-4; size: -; DNA: TGTGCCAGTAGTTACCAGACAGGAGGAAATGAAAAACTGTTTTTT; CDR3: CASSYQTGGNEKLFF
V: TRBV19; D: TRBD1; J: TRBJ1-1; size: once; DNA: TGTGCCAGTAGTATTTTCAGGGGGGTAAAAGAAGCTTTCTTT; CDR3: CASSIFRGVKEAFF
V: TRBV18; D: TRBD1; J: TRBJ1-2; size: -; DNA: TGTGCCAGCTCAAATAACAGGGGAGAACAGTATGGCTACACCTTC; CDR3: CASSNNRGEQYGYTF
V: TRBV10-2; D: TRBD2; J: TRBJ2-2; size: -; DNA: TGCGCCAGCAGTGAGTCGGTACTAGCGGGAGGTGGCACCGGGGAGCTGTTTTTT; CDR3: CASSESVLAGGGTGELFF
V: TRBV10-3; D: -; J: TRBJ1-5; size: few; DNA: TGTGCCATCAGTGCGAGCAATCAGCCCCAGCATTTT; CDR3: CAISASNQPQHF
V: TRBV9; D: -; J: TRBJ2-7; size: -; DNA: TGTGCCAGCAGCGCTCCCCTAAGGGGATCAACCTACGAGCAGTACTTC; CDR3: CASSAPLRGSTYEQYF